Following are 11 T cell receptor beta chains from one sample sequenced in a study of blood T cell repertoires in COVID-19. Assay: immunoSEQ multiplex PCR; the TCRdb copy retains only in-frame clones and omits some. The sample yields fewer than 250,000 clones, just over 85% seen once. Specimen: peripheral blood. The source is a man aged 45-65 years with acute or convalescent COVID-19.

The J gene is TRBJ2-1, the V gene TRBV6-5, with D maybe TRBD1 (5 bases). V was shortened by 0 bases and J by 1 base, with 10 bases between the two germline ends. CDR1 MNHEY and CDR2 SVGAGI come from the germline V gene. This CDR3 is 16 amino acids long. For the CDR3, the DNA is TGTGCCAGCAGTTACTCCTCAGGGAATTCCTACAATGAGCAGTTCTTC. As protein: CASSYSSGNSYNEQFF.

The CDR3 DNA sequence: TGTGCCAGCACGTCGGGACAGTATAATTCACCCCTCCACTTT. As protein: CASTSGQYNSPLHF. The chain carries TRBV27 and TRBJ1-6; 7 nucleotides agree with TRBD1. The J segment lost 4 bases and the V segment lost 7 bases, leaving 4 bases of the junction unmatched. There are 14 residues in the CDR3. Germline values: CDR1 MNHEY, CDR2 SMNVEV (reference sequence).

On this clone itself: Different DNA sequences within this sample yield the same CDR3. The rearrangement joins TRBV18 to TRBJ1-2; D gene ambiguous. The length of the CDR3 is 12 residues. CDR1 and CDR2 (germline): KGHSH, LQKENI. The V end lost 3 bases, the J end lost 3 bases, and 5 bases lay between the germline ends. The DNA for the CDR3 is TGTGCCAGCTCACCCACAGACTATGGCTACACCTTC. Translating it yields CASSPTDYGYTF.

This chain uses TRBV6-1 with TRBJ1-1, with unresolved D. V lost 2 bases and J lost 0, with 7 bases in between. In germline, CDR1 is MNHNS, CDR2 SASEGT. The CDR3 has 14 amino acids. The DNA for the CDR3 is TGTGCCAGCAGTGAACCAGGAATGAACACTGAAGCTTTCTTT. Translation gives CASSEPGMNTEAFF.

This clone was detected only a few times. The chain uses TRBV20-1 and TRBJ2-1, with 7 positions matching TRBD1. The germline CDR1 and CDR2 sequences are DFQATT and SNEGSKA (reference sequence). V trimming: 3 bases; J trimming: 7 bases; junction bases outside the gene matches: 9. The CDR3 loop spans 14 amino acids. The CDR3 loop reads CSASPRGPGNEQFF. The CDR3, as DNA: TGCAGTGCTAGTCCTAGGGGGCCAGGGAATGAGCAGTTCTTC.

The V call is TRBV7-9, the J call TRBJ1-2; a weak D match, TRBD1 (5 bases). V lost 1 base and J 4 bases, leaving 13 bases between the germline ends. Per the germline V gene, CDR1 is SEHNR and CDR2 is FQNEAQ (reference sequence). The CDR3 is made up of 15 amino acids. CDR3 nucleotides: TGTGCCAGCAGCTTAGGGGTGGCAGGGTCCTATGGCTACACCTTC. It is translated as CASSLGVAGSYGYTF.

This chain links TRBV29-1 with TRBJ1-5; 9 bases match TRBD1. The CDR3 has 14 residues. After removal of 6 bases from V and 1 base from J, the junction contained 4 bases not matched to a gene. CDR1 is SQVTM and CDR2 is ANQGSEA in the germline V gene. The CDR3 DNA reads TGCAGCGTCGCGACAGGGGGGAGCAATCAGCCCCAGCATTTT. This sequence encodes CSVATGGSNQPQHF.

The genes are TRBV10-3 and TRBJ1-1, with 8 bases lining up with TRBD1. This CDR3 has 15 residues. Per the germline V gene, CDR1 is ENHRY and CDR2 is SYGVKD. The V gene end was trimmed by 10 bases and the J gene end by 4 bases; junction bases not matched to a gene: 14. In DNA form, the CDR3 reads TGTGCCACCCTATATTCGACAGGGGTGGGCACTGAAGCTTTCTTT. This gives the protein CATLYSTGVGTEAFF.

This rearrangement joins TRBV7-9 to TRBJ2-1; D unresolved. The CDR3 runs to 13 residues. Germline CDR1 reads SEHNR; CDR2 reads FQNEAQ (reference sequence). V lost 5 bases and J lost 6, with 11 bases in between. The CDR3 DNA is TGTGCCAGCAGCGCGACGCAGGTCAATGAGCAGTTCTTC. This encodes CASSATQVNEQFF.

The chain links TRBV19 to TRBJ1-1; 7 bases are shared with TRBD1. The CDR3 runs 12 residues. CDR1 LNHDA and CDR2 SQIVND come from the germline V gene (reference sequence). The J segment lost 8 bases and the V segment lost 5 bases, leaving 5 bases of the junction unmatched. CDR3 in DNA: TGTGCCAGTAGTTTTAACAGGGGAGAAGCTTTCTTT. Protein product: CASSFNRGEAFF.

This clone came up once. V usage is TRBV6-5 and J usage is TRBJ2-7; 7 bases agree with TRBD1. This CDR3 contains 16 residues. Trimming removed 4 bases from V and 7 bases from J; junction bases left unmatched: 16. Germline V lookup: CDR1 MNHEY, CDR2 SVGAGI. The CDR3: CASSSTPTGVLREQYF. CDR3 nucleotide sequence: TGTGCCAGCAGTTCGACTCCCACAGGGGTTCTACGGGAGCAGTACTTC.